The T cell receptor (beta chain) under discussion was sequenced for a study of CD8 T cells in ankylosing spondylitis. Regarding the study as a whole: Matched ankylosing spondylitis synovial fluid reportedly contained a significantly enriched population of disease-linked clones.

By quantitative 5'-RACE with molecular barcodes, the TCR beta libraries were made. TCRdb reanalysed the 5' RACE reads using MiXCR and keeps one entry per CDR3 protein. The table includes roughly 260,000 distinct CDR3 sequences, 20% detected once. This clonotype showed up just a few times. The antigen is undetermined. The V end lost 2 bases, the J end lost 3 bases, and 14 bases lay between the germline ends. Germline-derived CDR1 and CDR2 are LGHDT and YNNKEL (reference sequence). The CDR3 contains 16 residues. This receptor was identified in a male donor with ankylosing spondylitis or in good health (not recorded which). The genes are TRBV3-1 and TRBJ2-1, with a possible D match to TRBD2 (6 bases). Sequencing input: blood, either unsorted or a sorted T cell fraction (not recorded which). The CDR3 nucleotides are TGTGCCAGCAGCCAATACGGGGAGGACCGCTACAATGAGCAGTTCTTC. Translating gives CASSQYGEDRYNEQFF.